This TCR beta chain was observed in a study of regulatory T cells in long-lasting Graves disease. The CDR3 runs 17 residues. The germline gives CDR1 KGHSH, CDR2 LQKENI. Trimming at V came to 0 bases and at J to 4 bases, leaving 9 bases not matched to a gene. The sample holds many counts of this clonotype. Sequencing libraries for TCR beta were prepared with iRepertoire HTBI primers and Arm-PCR of CDR3 regions. TCRdb fed the multiplex PCR reads into MiXCR, producing one record per CDR3 protein. The data show 250,000 to 400,000 distinct CDR3 sequences, 18% seen once. Time point of the sample: newly diagnosed GD, antithyroid drugs for less than 3 months. Scientists built the TCR library using RNA that was extracted from PBMCs.

The input for sequencing was peripheral blood mononuclear cells (PBMCs), taken at new diagnosis, from a patient treated with antithyroid drugs. This chain uses TRBV18 with TRBJ2-1, with 7 bases fitting TRBD1. The TCR was taken from a female donor with Graves disease. The CDR3 here is CASSPPGDRLEYNEQFF. Written as DNA, the CDR3 is TGTGCCAGCTCACCACCGGGGGACAGACTTGAATACAATGAGCAGTTCTTC.